This T cell receptor (beta chain) derives from a study of cytomegalovirus exposure and HLA in healthy donors. Looking at the study overall: Later, an analysis reported that the 95 to 150 validation repertoires had used the same platform as the approximately 630 first-cohort repertoires. Overall study results and limits: The majority of TCR sequences were rare, yet some public TCRs appeared in many donors. Published work reported that the classifier diagnosed cytomegalovirus status with high specificity and sensitivity.

The germline CDR1 and CDR2 sequences are MNHEY and SMNVEV (reference sequence). With 4 bases clipped from V and 0 bases from J, the junction kept 8 bases outside the gene matches. This CDR3 has 17 amino acids. Assay used: immunoSEQ multiplex PCR; TCRdb lists only in-frame clones, some missing. The data hold roughly 270,000 clones, with roughly 90% observed a single time. This clone occurred once. Antigen specificity is unknown. Sequencing was carried out using PBMCs. V is TRBV27 and J is TRBJ2-2; 7 bases line up with TRBD1. The sequence derives from a woman younger than 35 in good health and CMV-seronegative. The CDR3 sequence is CASSWRTGPSNTGELFF. The CDR3 nucleotides read TGTGCCAGCAGTTGGCGGACAGGACCTTCGAACACCGGGGAGCTGTTTTTT.